The 3 T cell receptor beta chains below come from one sample, sequenced in a study of regulatory T cells in long-lasting Graves disease. The time point denotes: newly diagnosed GD, antithyroid drugs for less than 3 months. There was RNA extracted from PBMCs, and the TCR library was made from it. Sequencing libraries for TCR beta were prepared with iRepertoire HTBI primers and Arm-PCR of CDR3 regions. TCRdb re-called the multiplex PCR reads with MiXCR, one entry per CDR3 protein. The data hold 400,000 to 650,000 distinct CDR3 sequences, with about 16% observed a single time. These sequences were also reported in another study, on T cells in Graves' hyperthyroidism and ophthalmopathy.

The sample here was peripheral blood mononuclear cells (PBMCs), taken at new diagnosis, from a patient treated with antithyroid drugs. The origin of the receptors is a woman aged 35-65 years with Graves disease.

This clonotype has only a few counts. A much larger clone differs by one base, so this may be a read error. The chain is built from TRBV11-3 and TRBJ2-7; D is perhaps TRBD1 (6 bases). V was pared by 1 base and J by 6 bases, with 10 bases between. This CDR3 comprises 13 residues. Germline lookup yields CDR1 SGHNT and CDR2 YENEEA. CDR3 sequence (DNA): TGTGCCAGCAGCTTAGGGGGGCGGAGCGAGCAGTACTTC. Its protein is CASSLGGRSEQYF.

The chain links TRBV5-1 to TRBJ2-6; 8 bases are a match to TRBD1. The CDR3 runs 17 residues. Germline-derived CDR1 and CDR2 are SGHRS and YFSETQ. Trimming cost V 4 bases and J 0 bases; bases outside gene matches: 6. Here the CDR3 reads CASSGGTGSSGANVLTF. The CDR3 DNA is TGCGCCAGCAGCGGAGGGACAGGTAGCTCTGGGGCCAACGTCCTGACTTTC. Filled out from reference TRBV5-1 and TRBJ2-6, the complete variable domain reads KAGVTQTPRYLIKTRGQQVTLSCSPISGHRSVSWYQQTPGQGLQFLFEYFSETQRNKGNFPGRFSGRQFSNSRSEMNVSTLELGDSALYLCASSGGTGSSGANVLTFGAGSRLTVL.

This clonotype was found many times. V and J are TRBV5-1 and TRBJ2-1, with no clear D. Germline V gene lookup returns CDR1 SGHRS and CDR2 YFSETQ. Trimming took off 0 bases at V and 5 bases at J, with 6 bases between the two ends. This CDR3 has 13 residues. The CDR3 bases are TGCGCCAGCAGCTTGGCACTTAACAATGAGCAGTTCTTC. Its protein product is CASSLALNNEQFF.